This entry lists 12 T cell receptor beta chains sequenced from one sample in a study of blood T cell repertoires in COVID-19. Only in-frame clones appear in the TCRdb table, and some are missing; sequencing was by immunoSEQ multiplex PCR. The table has about 90,000 clones, 75% to 95% seen once; the top ten hold roughly 2.2%. Sequenced material: peripheral blood. The receptors here all came from a human donor with active COVID-19. The donor label of this sample is uncertain.

The genes are TRBV5-1 and TRBJ2-2; TRBD2 matches 9 bases. The CDR3 is 17 amino acids. CDR1 and CDR2 from the germline V gene are SGHRS and YFSETQ. Trimming at V came to 0 bases and at J to 2 bases, leaving 5 bases not matched to a gene. The CDR3 loop reads CASSLGASGDNTGELFF. Here the CDR3 DNA reads TGCGCCAGCAGCTTGGGGGCTAGCGGGGATAACACCGGGGAGCTGTTTTTT.

This clone was detected only once. The chain recombines TRBV7-2 with TRBJ1-1; D perhaps matches TRBD1 (6 bases). This CDR3 comprises 14 residues. The germline V and J ends were trimmed by 1 base and 0 bases, with 6 bases remaining between them. Germline CDR1 SGHTA, CDR2 FQGNSA. CDR3: CASSLEGVNTEAFF. CDR3 in DNA: TGTGCCAGCAGCTTAGAGGGGGTGAACACTGAAGCTTTCTTT.

The V gene is TRBV19, the J gene TRBJ1-2; 7 positions agree with TRBD1. Germline trimming cut 4 bases from V and 2 bases from J; bases unmatched to any gene: 4. The CDR3 extends over 14 amino acids. The germline V gene encodes CDR1 LNHDA and CDR2 SQIVND (reference sequence). For the CDR3, the DNA is TGTGCCAGTAGTAAGGCAGGGGGAAACTATGGCTACACCTTC. As protein: CASSKAGGNYGYTF.

This clone was counted once. The chain joins TRBV29-1 to TRBJ1-4; 9 bases line up with TRBD1. The CDR3 is 15 residues long. Trimming removed 5 bases from V and 5 bases from J; junction bases left unmatched: 9. Germline V gene data show CDR1 as SQVTM and CDR2 as ANQGSEA. CDR3: CSVSGQGVTNEKLFF. In DNA, the CDR3 is TGCAGCGTTTCGGGACAGGGAGTTACAAATGAAAAACTGTTTTTT.

The chain links TRBV24-1 to TRBJ1-5, with a possible D match to TRBD1 (5 bases). CDR1 KGHDR and CDR2 SFDVKD come from the germline V gene. V lost 4 bases and J 5 bases, leaving 11 bases between the germline ends. This CDR3 contains 14 residues. The CDR3 here is CATSDPGSDQPQHF. The CDR3 DNA sequence: TGTGCCACCAGTGACCCAGGGTCGGATCAGCCCCAGCATTTT.

The rearrangement links TRBV7-8 to TRBJ1-5; D unclear. Germline CDR1 and CDR2: SGHVS and FQNEAQ. The germline V and J ends were trimmed by 7 bases and 5 bases, with 18 bases remaining between them. The CDR3 has 15 amino acids. In DNA, the CDR3 is TGTGCCAGCAATCCTTTTGGACTCGGGGATCAGCCCCAGCATTTT. The encoded protein is CASNPFGLGDQPQHF.

The chain uses TRBV7-6 and TRBJ2-7; D perhaps matches TRBD2 (6 bases). The CDR3 is 13 residues long. V dropped 3 bases and J dropped 4 bases, with 10 bases sitting between them. Germline V gene lookup returns CDR1 SGHVS and CDR2 FNYEAQ. Here the CDR3 DNA reads TGTGCCAGCAGCTTTACGGGGGAGTACGAGCAGTACTTC. Its translation is CASSFTGEYEQYF. The whole variable domain, filled in from reference TRBV7-6 and TRBJ2-7, reads GAGVSQSPRYKVTKRGQDVALRCDPISGHVSLYWYRQALGQGPEFLTYFNYEAQQDKSGLPNDRFSAERPEGSISTLTIQRTEQRDSAMYRCASSFTGEYEQYFGPGTRLTVT.

The chain uses TRBV2 and TRBJ1-1; TRBD1 is a possible D gene (6 bases). The V gene lost 1 base and the J gene lost 4 bases, with 13 bases spanning the gap. The CDR3 length is 15 residues. CDR1 and CDR2 (germline): SNHLY, FYNNEI. CDR3 residues: CASSEVVKGGTEAFF. CDR3 sequence (DNA): TGTGCCAGCAGTGAAGTGGTCAAAGGGGGCACTGAAGCTTTCTTT.

This sequence joins TRBV24-1 and TRBJ2-2; weak D call: TRBD2 (5 bases). The CDR3 has 14 amino acids. CDR1 and CDR2 from the germline V gene are KGHDR and SFDVKD. V lost 7 bases and J 0 bases, leaving 8 bases between the germline ends. The CDR3: CATSPGSNTGELFF. CDR3 coding DNA: TGTGCCACCAGCCCGGGGTCGAACACCGGGGAGCTGTTTTTT.

V usage is TRBV19 and J usage is TRBJ1-5; D might be TRBD1 (6 bases). The CDR3 spans 15 residues. Trimming took off 4 bases at V and 3 bases at J, with 13 bases between the two ends. Germline CDR1 reads LNHDA; CDR2 reads SQIVND (reference sequence). The CDR3 DNA reads as TGTGCCAGTAGTAGCTGGACAGCGGACAATCAGCCCCAGCATTTT. Its protein product is CASSSWTADNQPQHF.

The V call is TRBV5-4, the J call TRBJ2-7; TRBD2 aligns across 8 bases. From germline, CDR1 is SGHNT and CDR2 YYREEE (reference sequence). The V segment lost 6 bases and the J segment 0 bases; nucleotides outside the gene matches: 8. The CDR3 covers 15 residues. The CDR3 bases are TGTGCCAGCACCACAGGCGGGGGGCTCTCCTACGAGCAGTACTTC. Residues: CASTTGGGLSYEQYF.

This chain joins TRBV27 and TRBJ1-2, with D maybe TRBD1 (5 bases). This CDR3 region has 13 residues. Germline CDR1 reads MNHEY; CDR2 reads SMNVEV (reference sequence). Trimming shortened V by 10 bases and J by 3 bases, and 15 bases separated the two germline ends. The CDR3 sequence: CATRPTVYYGYTF. CDR3 sequence (DNA): TGTGCCACTCGCCCGACAGTGTACTATGGCTACACCTTC.